This T cell receptor beta chain came from a study of cytomegalovirus exposure and HLA in healthy donors. In regard to this clone: Its specificity is not known.

General study results and limits: The investigators catalogued 150 or so TCR beta chains as cytomegalovirus-associated. Trimming of TCR beta V- and J-genes showed a link, identified in a later analysis, to a missense DCLRE1C variant. At a 0.05 false discovery rate, a later analysis found some 17,000 TCR beta sequences to be associated with HLA alleles. In vitro data verified a few CMV-associated chains as specific for CMV antigens.

This PCR relied on a set of 60 Vbeta primers and 13 Jbeta primers. The data were produced by immunoSEQ multiplex PCR, yet TCRdb's version contains in-frame clones alone and is incomplete. This sample yields about 120,000 clones, of which approximately 70% are seen a single time; approximately 8.6% belongs to the top ten. The trim removed 1 base at V and 5 bases at J, leaving 2 bases unmatched. This CDR3 is 15 amino acids long. Germline loops: CDR1 MGHRA, CDR2 YSYEKL. This sequence joins TRBV4-1 and TRBJ1-5; TRBD1 agrees at 10 bases. Sequencing input: PBMCs. This TCR came from a man between 25 and 39 years old in good health and CMV-seropositive. The DNA for the CDR3 is TGCGCCAGCAGCCAAGGGGGGACAGGGGATCAGCCCCAGCATTTT. This gives the protein CASSQGGTGDQPQHF.